A selection of T cell receptor beta chains follows, all from one sample in a study of beta chain features in type 1 diabetes. Sequenced by immunoSEQ multiplex PCR; TCRdb stores in-frame clones only, minus some. The table has about 130,000 clones, approximately 9.2% seen once. The sample was central memory CD4+ T cells from blood. These receptors all come from a man between 18 and 29 years old in good health. Both conserved end residues are part of each CDR3. A D gene is named only where the DNA matches it firmly. For some rows the clone size is stated as once, few or many, or as a class when expanded; others skip it.

TRBJ2-1	TRBV7-2	TRBD2	few	TGTGCCAGCAGCGCTACGCGGACTAGCGGGTACTACAATGAGCAGTTCTTC	CASSATRTSGYYNEQFF
TRBJ1-4	TRBV13	NA	NA	TGTGCCAGCAGCTCCTGGGCCGCGGGTGAAAAACTGTTTTTT	CASSSWAAGEKLFF
TRBJ2-6	TRBV7-2	NA	few	TGTGCCAGCAGCTTAGATATCCTTAGCTCTGGGGCCAACGTCCTGACTTTC	CASSLDILSSGANVLTF
TRBJ1-2	TRBV7-6	NA	few	TGTGCCAGCAGCTTAAGGCCAGGGGACGGCTACACCTTC	CASSLRPGDGYTF
TRBJ2-5	TRBV28	NA	few	TGTGCCAGCAGTTTCTCCGATAGAGGGACCCAGTACTTC	CASSFSDRGTQYF
TRBJ2-1	TRBV7-3	TRBD1	NA	TGTGCCAGCAGCTTAACAAGGGACAGGTTTGATGTCCAGTTCTTC	CASSLTRDRFDVQFF
TRBJ2-2	TRBV19	TRBD1	NA	TGTGCCAGTTGGGGGGACAGGGGTTTAGCCGGGGAGCTGTTTTTT	CASWGDRGLAGELFF
TRBJ2-7	TRBV28	NA	few	TGTGCCAGCAGTTCACCGGGGAGGTTCACCTACGAGCAGTACTTC	CASSSPGRFTYEQYF
TRBJ2-3	TRBV5-1	TRBD2	few	TGCGCCAGCAGCTTGGGTCGGGGGGGCTTCGCCACAGATACGCAGTATTTT	CASSLGRGGFATDTQYF
TRBJ2-5	TRBV7-2	NA	NA	TGTGCCAGCACCGGGGGACGGCAAGAGACCCAGTACTTC	CASTGGRQETQYF
TRBJ2-1	TRBV25-1	TRBD2	few	TGTGCCAGCAGTATAGCGGGGGGGCTCTGGAATGAGCAGTTCTTC	CASSIAGGLWNEQFF
TRBJ2-7	TRBV11-2	TRBD1	NA	TGTGCCAGCAGCTTATTAGGACAGGGGGCGTACGAGCAGTACTTC	CASSLLGQGAYEQYF
TRBJ2-1	TRBV7-2	NA	few	TGTGCCAGCAGCATCACAAACGACAATGAGCAGTTCTTC	CASSITNDNEQFF
TRBJ2-5	TRBV20-1	NA	NA	TGCAGTGCTAGAGATCAGGGTACAGTGTACTTC	CSARDQGTVYF
TRBJ2-1	TRBV11-3	NA	few	TGTGCCAGCAGCGCCCGAGGGAAGAGCTCCTACAATGAGCAGTTCTTC	CASSARGKSSYNEQFF
TRBJ1-2	TRBV2	NA	NA	TGTGCCAGCAGTGCCATCGGGGGGAACTATGGCTACACCTTC	CASSAIGGNYGYTF
TRBJ1-6	TRBV6-4	TRBD1	NA	TGTGCCAGCAGCAGACAGGGGAGCTATAATTCACCCCTCCACTTT	CASSRQGSYNSPLHF
TRBJ2-4	TRBV4-3	TRBD2	NA	TGCGCCAGCAGCCAAGGGGCCTTAGCGGGGGGGCGGGACATTCAGTACTTC	CASSQGALAGGRDIQYF
TRBJ2-4	TRBV5-1	TRBD2	few	TGCGCCAGCAGCTTGGAGCTAGCGGGGATTCAGTACTTC	CASSLELAGIQYF
TRBJ1-1	TRBV5-1	TRBD1	NA	TGCGCCAGCAGCGTCGGACAGGAGAACACTGAAGCTTTCTTT	CASSVGQENTEAFF
TRBJ2-3	TRBV28	NA	NA	TGTGCCAGCACACCCCGGGGGGCCGGGACAGATACGCAGTATTTT	CASTPRGAGTDTQYF
TRBJ2-5	TRBV2	TRBD1	NA	TGTGCCAGCAGTGTATTAGGACAGGGGACGGAGACCCAGTACTTC	CASSVLGQGTETQYF
TRBJ2-3	TRBV7-9	NA	NA	TGTGCCAGCAGCCCAAAACCCCGCACTATGGCAGATACGCAGTATTTT	CASSPKPRTMADTQYF
TRBJ2-7	TRBV7-2	TRBD1	NA	TGTGCCAGCAGCTTAGGGGGGACAGGGACATTCGAGCAGTACTTC	CASSLGGTGTFEQYF
TRBJ2-2	TRBV5-4	TRBD2	few	TGTGCCAGCAGACCCGGGACTAGCGGGGGGGCCGTCACCGGGGAGCTGTTTTTT	CASRPGTSGGAVTGELFF
TRBJ2-4	TRBV9	TRBD1	NA	TGTGCCAGCAGCGAGTTCGGGACAGGGGGCGACATTCAGTACTTC	CASSEFGTGGDIQYF
TRBJ1-5	TRBV18	NA	few	TGTGCCAGCTCACCAGGGTGGAGGCAGCCCCAGCATTTT	CASSPGWRQPQHF
TRBJ2-6	TRBV7-2	NA	NA	TGTGCCAGCAGCTTGTACAGCTCGCTCGGGGCCAACGTCCTGACTTTC	CASSLYSSLGANVLTF
TRBJ2-3	TRBV4-2	NA	few	TGTGCCAGCAGCCCCCTTGGGTGGGGGGACCCTAGCACAGATACGCAGTATTTT	CASSPLGWGDPSTDTQYF
TRBJ2-7	TRBV6-5	TRBD1	few	TGTGCCAGCAGTGGGACAGGGTCGATTACCTACGAGCAGTACTTC	CASSGTGSITYEQYF
TRBJ2-3	TRBV5-1	NA	NA	TGCGCCAGCAGCCCCTCAGGGTTGGGCTCAGATACGCAGTATTTT	CASSPSGLGSDTQYF
TRBJ2-3	TRBV9	NA	NA	TGTGCCAGCAGCACCCGACTAGTTGGTACAGATACGCAGTATTTT	CASSTRLVGTDTQYF